This TCR beta chain came from a study of blood T cell repertoires in COVID-19. As for the study in general: Samples representing acute and convalescent COVID-19 were sourced from the United States, Italy and Spain. PBMCs, B-cell-depleted T cells, or T cells were the source of the cDNA or gDNA that made up the material.

Authors' processing steps: Estimated nucleated cell counts came from reference gene primer amplification. Assay used: immunoSEQ multiplex PCR; TCRdb lists only in-frame clones, some missing. That table gives V, J and clone size, and the DNA gave D and trimming. The repertoire has about 52,000 clones, 85% to 90% of them found once; the top ten carry about 14%. The CDR3 runs to 16 residues. Germline V lookup: CDR1 SGHAT, CDR2 FQNNGV. V was cut by 0 bases and J by 4 bases, with 14 bases left in between. The chain uses TRBV11-2 and TRBJ2-3; D call uncertain. This clonotype originated in a man between 65 and 85 years old with acute or convalescent COVID-19. Sequencing was carried out using peripheral blood. Here the CDR3 reads CASSLEKRSWADTQYF. The CDR3 nucleotides read TGTGCCAGCAGCTTAGAGAAGCGCTCTTGGGCAGATACGCAGTATTTT.